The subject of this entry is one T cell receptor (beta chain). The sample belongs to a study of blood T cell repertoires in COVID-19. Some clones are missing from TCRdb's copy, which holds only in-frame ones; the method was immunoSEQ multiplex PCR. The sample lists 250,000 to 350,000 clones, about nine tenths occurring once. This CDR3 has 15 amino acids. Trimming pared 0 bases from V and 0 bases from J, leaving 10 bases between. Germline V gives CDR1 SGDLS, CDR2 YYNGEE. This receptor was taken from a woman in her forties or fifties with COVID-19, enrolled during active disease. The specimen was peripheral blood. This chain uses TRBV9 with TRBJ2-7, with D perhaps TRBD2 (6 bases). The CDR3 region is CASSVAGDSSYEQYF. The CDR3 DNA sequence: TGTGCCAGCAGCGTAGCGGGGGACTCCTCCTACGAGCAGTACTTC.